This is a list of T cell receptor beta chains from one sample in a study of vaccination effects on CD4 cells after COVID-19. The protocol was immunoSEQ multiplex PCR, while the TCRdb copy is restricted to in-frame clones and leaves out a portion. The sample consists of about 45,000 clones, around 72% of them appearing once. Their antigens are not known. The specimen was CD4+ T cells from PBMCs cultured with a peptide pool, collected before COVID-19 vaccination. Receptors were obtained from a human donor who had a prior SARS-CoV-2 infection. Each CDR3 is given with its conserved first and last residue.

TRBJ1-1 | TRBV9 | CASSVARARKNTEAFF
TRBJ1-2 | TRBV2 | CASRSQGANYGYTF
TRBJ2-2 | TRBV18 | CASSPRPPNTGELFF
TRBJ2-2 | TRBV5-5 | CASSLLDSYTGELFF
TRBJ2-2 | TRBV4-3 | CASSQDPTGELFF
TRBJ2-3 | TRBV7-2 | CASSLVLPSTDTQYF
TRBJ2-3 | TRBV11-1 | CASSLVSWRDTQYF
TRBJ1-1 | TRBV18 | CASSPGRTEAFF
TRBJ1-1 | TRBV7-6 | CASSSHQPGNTEAFF
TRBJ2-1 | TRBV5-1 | CASSQLMTSYEQFF
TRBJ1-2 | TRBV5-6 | CASSLWGYGYTF
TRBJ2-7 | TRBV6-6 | CASSYSGLSHYEQYF
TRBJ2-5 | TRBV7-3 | CASSQGGGAETQYF
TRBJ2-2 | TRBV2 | CASSRGGNTGELFF
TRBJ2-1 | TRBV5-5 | CASSLAGLAGYNEQFF
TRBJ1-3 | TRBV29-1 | CSVERQGRPRPLGNTIYF
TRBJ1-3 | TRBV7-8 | CASSLYTMNSGNTIYF
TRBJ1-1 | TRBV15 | CATSRDEDREAFF
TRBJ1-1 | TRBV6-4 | CAKTQGAFSISTEAFF
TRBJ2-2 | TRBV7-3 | CASSLGANTGELFF
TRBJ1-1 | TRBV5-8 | CASTIRLTGANTEAFF
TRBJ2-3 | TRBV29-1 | CSVEGGKDTDTQYF
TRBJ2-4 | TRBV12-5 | CASGLVLGLAGVNGNIQYF
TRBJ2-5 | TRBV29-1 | CSVETSTGGETQYF
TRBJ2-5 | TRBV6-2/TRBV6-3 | CASSYPIPLLAPGQETQYF
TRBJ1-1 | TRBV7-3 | CASSKYTRGGGGTEAFF
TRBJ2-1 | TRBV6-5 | CASSPPQRETNEQFF
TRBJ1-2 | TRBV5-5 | CASSLNPGSGYGYTF
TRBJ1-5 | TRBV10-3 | CAIRQGAGQPQHF
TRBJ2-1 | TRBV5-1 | CATKTSGFQGEQFF
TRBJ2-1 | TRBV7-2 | CASSLVTGYNEQFF
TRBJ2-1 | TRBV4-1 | CASSQPTTGVHEQFF
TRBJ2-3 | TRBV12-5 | CASGSRTSGRGSDTQYF
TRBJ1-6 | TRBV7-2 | CASSLDPGYSPLHF
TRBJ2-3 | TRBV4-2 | CASSLNAAVGGDTQYF
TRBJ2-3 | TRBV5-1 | CASSSGQSTDTQYF
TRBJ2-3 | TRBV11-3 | CASSLGPESTDTQYF
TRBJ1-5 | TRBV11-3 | CASSSTVNQPQHF
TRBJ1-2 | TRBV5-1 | CASSLATADNYGYTF
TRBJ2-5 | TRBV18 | CASSPQGPGLTQETQYF
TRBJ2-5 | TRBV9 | CASSVDARTFLTQYF
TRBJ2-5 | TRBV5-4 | CASSFGGSDGWAQYF
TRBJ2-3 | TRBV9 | CASSVGSGGPIDTQYF
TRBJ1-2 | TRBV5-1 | CASSFDRGGVRGYTF
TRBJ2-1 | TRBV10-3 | CAISSGSGGAYNEQFF
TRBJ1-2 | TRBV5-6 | CASSLYSGWVGYTF
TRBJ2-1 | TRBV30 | CAWSGGGQVTYNEQFF
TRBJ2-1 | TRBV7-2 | CASSPIRPGLRGNEQFF
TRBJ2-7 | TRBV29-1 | CSAAGGDSSYEQYF
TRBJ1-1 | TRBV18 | CASSQMTGGSTEAFF
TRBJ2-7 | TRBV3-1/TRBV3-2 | CASNPGHGGREQYF
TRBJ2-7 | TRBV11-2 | CASSTSTGSPYEQYF
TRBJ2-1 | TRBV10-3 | CAISDPSPGRGPSSYNEQFF
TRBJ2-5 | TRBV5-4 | CASSRPLGLLGRQETQYF
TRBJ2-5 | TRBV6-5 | CASSYSVAGTGETQYF
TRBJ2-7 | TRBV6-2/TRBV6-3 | CASSFGLARSYEQYF